The entry below describes one TCR beta chain. The antigen is unknown. The data originate from a study of post-analysis software for immune sequencing data. Study summary: Included courses were relapsing-remitting and secondary progressive multiple sclerosis; progressive-relapsing multiple sclerosis was also included.

Study-wide findings and caveats: There were a handful of TRBV segments more frequent in patients than controls, and TRBV5-6, TRBV5-1 and TRBV20-1 were among them.

Each TCR beta cDNA library carried unique molecular identifiers. TCRdb reprocessed the PCR reads via MiXCR and lists one record per CDR3 protein. In the table there are roughly 410,000 distinct CDR3 sequences, 30% to 45% of which are singletons. V lost 5 bases and J lost 11, with 18 bases in between. The CDR3 is 12 amino acids. Germline CDR1 is DFQATT and CDR2 is SNEGSKA (reference sequence). The clonotype was recovered from a girl aged 10-17 years with multiple sclerosis. Specimen: blood. The chain combines TRBV20-1 with TRBJ2-5; D possibly corresponds to TRBD1 (6 bases). The CDR3 sequence: CSAPRQGSEQYF. As DNA, the CDR3 is TGCAGTGCTCCTCGGCAGGGGTCAGAGCAGTACTTC.